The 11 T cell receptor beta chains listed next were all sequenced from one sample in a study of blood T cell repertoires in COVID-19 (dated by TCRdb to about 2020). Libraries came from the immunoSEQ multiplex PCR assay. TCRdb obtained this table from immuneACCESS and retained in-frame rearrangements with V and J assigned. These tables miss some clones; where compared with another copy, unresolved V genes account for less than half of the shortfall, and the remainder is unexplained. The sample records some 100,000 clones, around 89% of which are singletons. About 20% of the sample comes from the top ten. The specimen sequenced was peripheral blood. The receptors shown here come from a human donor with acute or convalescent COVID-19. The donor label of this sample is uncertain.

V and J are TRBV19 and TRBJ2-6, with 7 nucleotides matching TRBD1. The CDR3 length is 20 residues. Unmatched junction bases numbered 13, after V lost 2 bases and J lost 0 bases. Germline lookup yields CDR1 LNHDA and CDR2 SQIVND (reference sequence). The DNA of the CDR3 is TGTGCCAGTAGTATACGGATCCAGGGACAGTTCTTCTCTGGGGCCAACGTCCTGACTTTC. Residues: CASSIRIQGQFFSGANVLTF. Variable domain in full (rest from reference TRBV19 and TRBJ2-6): DGGITQSPKYLFRKEGQNVTLSCEQNLNHDAMYWYRQDPGQGLRLIYYSQIVNDFQKGDIAEGYSVSREKKESFPLTVTSAQKNPTAFYLCASSIRIQGQFFSGANVLTFGAGSRLTVL.

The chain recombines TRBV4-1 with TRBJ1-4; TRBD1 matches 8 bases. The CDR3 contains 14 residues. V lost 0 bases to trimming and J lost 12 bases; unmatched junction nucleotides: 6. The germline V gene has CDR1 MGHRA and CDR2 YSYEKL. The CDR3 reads CASSQDGTGRELFF. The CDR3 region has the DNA TGCGCCAGCAGCCAAGATGGGACAGGTCGGGAACTGTTTTTT.

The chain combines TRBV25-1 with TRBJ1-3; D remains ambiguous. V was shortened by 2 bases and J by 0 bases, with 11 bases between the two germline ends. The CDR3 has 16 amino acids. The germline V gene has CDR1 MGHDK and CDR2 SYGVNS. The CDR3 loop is CASSEPGLYSGNTIYF. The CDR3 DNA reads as TGTGCCAGCAGTGAACCCGGACTGTACTCTGGAAACACCATATATTTT.

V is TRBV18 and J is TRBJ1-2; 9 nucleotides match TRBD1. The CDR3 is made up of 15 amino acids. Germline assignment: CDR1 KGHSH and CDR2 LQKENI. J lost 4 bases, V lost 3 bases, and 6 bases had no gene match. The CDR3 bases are TGTGCCAGCTCACCCTCCGGGACAGGGTTCTATGGCTACACCTTC. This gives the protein CASSPSGTGFYGYTF.

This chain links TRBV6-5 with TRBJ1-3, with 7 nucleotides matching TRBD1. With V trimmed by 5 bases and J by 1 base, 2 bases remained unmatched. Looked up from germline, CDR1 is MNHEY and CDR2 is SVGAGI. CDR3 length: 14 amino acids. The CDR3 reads CASSKQGSGNTIYF. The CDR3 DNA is TGTGCCAGCAGTAAACAGGGGTCTGGAAACACCATATATTTT.

This CDR3 is CASSPGQTSYTDTQYF. The CDR3 DNA is TGTGCCAGCAGCCCCGGACAGACAAGTTACACAGATACGCAGTATTTT. The gene calls are TRBV11-3 and TRBJ2-3; the D gene is possibly TRBD1 (6 bases). V was trimmed by 5 bases and J by 2 bases, leaving 17 bases between them. Germline values: CDR1 SGHNT, CDR2 YENEEA. This CDR3 spans 16 amino acids. Complete variable domain (other parts from reference TRBV11-3 and TRBJ2-3): EAGVVQSPRYKIIEKKQPVAFWCNPISGHNTLYWYLQNLGQGPELLIRYENEEAVDDSQLPKDRFSAERLKGVDSTLKIQPAELGDSAVYLCASSPGQTSYTDTQYFGPGTRLTVL.

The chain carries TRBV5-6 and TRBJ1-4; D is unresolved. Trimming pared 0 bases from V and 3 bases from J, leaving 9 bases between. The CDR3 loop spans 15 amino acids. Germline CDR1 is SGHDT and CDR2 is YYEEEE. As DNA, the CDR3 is TGTGCCAGCAGCTTGGGTGCGAGGGCTAATGAAAAACTGTTTTTT. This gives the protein CASSLGARANEKLFF.

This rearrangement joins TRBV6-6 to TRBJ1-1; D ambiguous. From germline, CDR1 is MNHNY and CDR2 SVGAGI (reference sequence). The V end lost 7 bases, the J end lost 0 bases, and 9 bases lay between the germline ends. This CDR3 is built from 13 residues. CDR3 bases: TGTGCCAGCACCCCACAGTTGAACACTGAAGCTTTCTTT. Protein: CASTPQLNTEAFF.

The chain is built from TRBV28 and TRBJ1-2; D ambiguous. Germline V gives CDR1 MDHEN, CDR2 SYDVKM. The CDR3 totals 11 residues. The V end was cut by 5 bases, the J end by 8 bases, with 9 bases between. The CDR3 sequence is CASSLTRGYTF. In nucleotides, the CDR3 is TGTGCCAGCAGTCTGACACGCGGCTACACCTTC.

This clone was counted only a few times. The CDR3 sequence is CASSLASRQGNEKLFF. The CDR3 region has the DNA TGTGCCAGCAGCTTAGCGAGTCGGCAGGGGAATGAAAAACTGTTTTTT. The chain carries TRBV7-9 and TRBJ1-4, with D possibly being TRBD1 (6 bases). The CDR3 has 16 residues. Germline V gene data show CDR1 as SEHNR and CDR2 as FQNEAQ (reference sequence). Trimming pared 0 bases from V and 5 bases from J, leaving 13 bases between.

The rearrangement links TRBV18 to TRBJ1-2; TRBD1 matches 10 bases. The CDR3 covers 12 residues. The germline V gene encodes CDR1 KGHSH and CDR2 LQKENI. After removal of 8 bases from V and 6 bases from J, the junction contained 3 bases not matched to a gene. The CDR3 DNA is TGTGCCAGCCGACAGGGGGCGGATGGCTACACCTTC. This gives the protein CASRQGADGYTF.